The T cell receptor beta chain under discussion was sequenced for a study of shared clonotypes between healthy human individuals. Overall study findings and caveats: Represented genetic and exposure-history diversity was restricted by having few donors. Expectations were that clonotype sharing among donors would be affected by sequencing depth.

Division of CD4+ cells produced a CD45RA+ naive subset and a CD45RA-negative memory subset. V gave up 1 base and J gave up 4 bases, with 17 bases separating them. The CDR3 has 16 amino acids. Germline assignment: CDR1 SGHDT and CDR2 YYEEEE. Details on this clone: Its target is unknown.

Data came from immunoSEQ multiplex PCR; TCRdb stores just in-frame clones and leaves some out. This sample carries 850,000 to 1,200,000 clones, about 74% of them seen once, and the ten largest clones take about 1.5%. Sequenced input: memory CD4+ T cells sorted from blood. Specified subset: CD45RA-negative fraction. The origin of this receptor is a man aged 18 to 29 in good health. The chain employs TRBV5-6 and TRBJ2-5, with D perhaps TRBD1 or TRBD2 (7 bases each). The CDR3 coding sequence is TGTGCCAGCAGCTTGAAGCAGGGGGGGATTGGAGAGACCCAGTACTTC. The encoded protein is CASSLKQGGIGETQYF.